This T cell receptor (beta chain) was identified in a study of breast tumors, draining lymph nodes, adjacent tissues. Whole-study findings and limits: Tumor T cell lymph node origin was a supported hypothesis, not proven. Tumor and nontumor repertoires were significantly more similar in luminal-like than in basal-like breast cancer. Tumors had less TCR diversity than lymph nodes, more than nontumor tissue.

V was cut by 0 bases and J by 0 bases, with 6 bases left in between. The CDR3 is made up of 14 amino acids. The germline gives CDR1 MNHNS, CDR2 SASEGT. This clonotype has a count of ten or more. Its antigen is not identified. Via MiXCR, TCRdb re-called the multiplex PCR reads, giving one row per CDR3 protein. The table records some 83,000 distinct CDR3 sequences, about 21% of them present only once. Axillary draining lymph nodes of breast cancer patients supplied the node samples. What was sequenced was axillary lymph node tissue. The TCR sequence derives from a female donor with breast cancer. Some clones in this sample may be carry-over from other donors' samples. This chain links TRBV6-1 with TRBJ2-7; D remains ambiguous. In nucleotides, the CDR3 is TGTGCCAGCAGTGAAGCCTCTTCCTCCTACGAGCAGTACTTC. Protein product: CASSEASSSYEQYF.